Listed here are 15 T cell receptor beta chains from one sample, sequenced in a study of T cell responses to AZD1222 COVID-19 vaccine. Measured with immunoSEQ multiplex PCR; TCRdb has only the in-frame clones, and not every one. The repertoire holds roughly 91,000 clones, with roughly 89% as singletons. The starting material was peripheral blood, obtained on day 0 of AZD1222 vaccination. The receptors were sampled from an adult in good health.

The chain employs TRBV24-1 and TRBJ2-1; D gene uncertain. The CDR3 length is 11 residues. Trimming removed 3 bases from V and 10 bases from J, with 6 bases in between. Germline V CDR1 and CDR2: KGHDR, SFDVKD. CDR3 bases: TGTGCCACCAGTGATCTTTGGGAGCAGTTCTTC. This sequence encodes CATSDLWEQFF.

This chain joins TRBV19 and TRBJ2-3, with 13 positions matching TRBD2. The germline V gene encodes CDR1 LNHDA and CDR2 SQIVND (reference sequence). This CDR3 spans 15 amino acids. V lost 4 bases, J lost 6 bases, and 4 bases stayed unmatched. CDR3 in DNA: TGTGCCAGTAGTAGGAGGACTAGCGGGAGTGATACGCAGTATTTT. Amino acid sequence: CASSRRTSGSDTQYF.

The CDR3 loop is CASSVRGREGEQYF. The CDR3 DNA sequence: TGTGCCAGCAGCGTCAGGGGGCGTGAAGGGGAGCAGTACTTC. The V call is TRBV9, the J call TRBJ2-7; TRBD1 agrees at 8 bases. CDR1 and CDR2 (germline): SGDLS, YYNGEE. The CDR3 spans 14 residues. V gave up 2 bases and J gave up 7 bases; unmatched junction bases: 8.

The chain carries TRBV15 and TRBJ1-5, with no clear D. The CDR3 loop spans 14 amino acids. Germline values: CDR1 LNHNV, CDR2 YYDKDF (reference sequence). Trimming pared 1 base from V and 2 bases from J, leaving 6 bases between. CDR3 protein: CATSRGWGNQPQHF. In nucleotides, the CDR3 is TGTGCCACCAGCAGAGGGTGGGGCAATCAGCCCCAGCATTTT.

V gene TRBV7-2 combines with J gene TRBJ2-7, with 10 bases matching TRBD2. V shed 0 bases and J 2 bases; nucleotides not matched to a gene: 10. Per germline, CDR1 SGHTA and CDR2 FQGNSA. The CDR3 covers 18 residues. The CDR3 reads CASSLAQKREGPPYEQYF. The CDR3 coding sequence is TGTGCCAGCAGCTTAGCGCAGAAGCGGGAGGGGCCCCCCTACGAGCAGTACTTC.

The rearrangement uses TRBV11-3 and TRBJ2-3; tentative D call: TRBD2 (6 bases). CDR3 size: 17 residues. The germline V gene encodes CDR1 SGHNT and CDR2 YENEEA. Deletions cut 1 base from V and 4 bases from J, with 18 bases between. The CDR3 DNA sequence: TGTGCCAGCAGCTTAGGGTATTTGAGGGGAGGCGCAGATACGCAGTATTTT. The encoded protein is CASSLGYLRGGADTQYF.

This clone was seen just once. The J gene is TRBJ1-2, the V gene TRBV7-9; 7 nucleotides match TRBD1. The germline V gene encodes CDR1 SEHNR and CDR2 FQNEAQ (reference sequence). The J segment lost 6 bases and the V segment lost 7 bases, leaving 11 bases of the junction unmatched. The CDR3 length is 14 residues. The CDR3 loop reads CASTRGTGVNGYTF. CDR3 nucleotides: TGTGCCAGCACCCGGGGAACAGGGGTGAATGGCTACACCTTC. Full variable domain (rest looked up from reference TRBV7-9 and TRBJ1-2): DTGVSQNPRHKITKRGQNVTFRCDPISEHNRLYWYRQTLGQGPEFLTYFQNEAQLEKSRLLSDRFSAERPKGSFSTLEIQRTEQGDSAMYLCASTRGTGVNGYTFGSGTRLTVV.

This rearrangement joins TRBV3-1 (or the pseudogene TRBV3-2) to TRBJ1-5, with no clear D. The CDR3 totals 14 residues. CDR1 and CDR2 (germline): LGHDT, YNNKEL (reference sequence). With 4 bases removed from V and 6 bases from J, the gap between germline ends came to 13 bases. DNA of the CDR3: TGTGCCAGCAGCCCGAGACACGGCGGTCAGCCCCAGCATTTT. It yields the protein CASSPRHGGQPQHF.

The V and J genes are TRBV5-1 and TRBJ2-2; D tentatively fits TRBD1 or TRBD2 (5 bases each). The germline V and J ends were trimmed by 0 bases and 0 bases, with 9 bases remaining between them. The CDR3 is 16 residues long. Germline V gives CDR1 SGHRS, CDR2 YFSETQ. CDR3 nucleotides: TGCGCCAGCAGCTTGGAGGGGAGCGCGAACACCGGGGAGCTGTTTTTT. This gives the protein CASSLEGSANTGELFF.

The gene calls are TRBV3-1 (or the pseudogene TRBV3-2) and TRBJ1-1; no firm D call. CDR1 and CDR2 from the germline V gene are LGHDT and YNNKEL (reference sequence). The CDR3 loop spans 12 amino acids. V gave up 6 bases and J gave up 1 base, with 6 bases separating them. CDR3 sequence (DNA): TGTGCCAGCAGTCGGGGGAACACTGAAGCTTTCTTT. Translated, it gives CASSRGNTEAFF.

The chain carries TRBV12-3 or TRBV12-4 and TRBJ1-1; perhaps TRBD1 as D (5 bases). V dropped 7 bases and J dropped 12 bases, with 18 bases sitting between them. The CDR3 is 12 residues long. The CDR3 sequence is CASMGWQGLSFF. The CDR3 DNA sequence: TGTGCCAGCATGGGGTGGCAGGGTCTATCTTTCTTT.

The chain links TRBV25-1 to TRBJ2-1, with no clear D. Trimming left V 6 bases short and J 2 bases short, with 14 bases between. The CDR3 contains 15 residues. Germline CDR1 MGHDK, CDR2 SYGVNS. CDR3 sequence: CASSASLVTYNEQFF. The CDR3 DNA is TGTGCCAGCAGCGCCTCGCTAGTTACCTACAATGAGCAGTTCTTC.

This clone has a single count. This chain joins TRBV7-2 and TRBJ1-2; no firm D call. This CDR3 has 15 residues. V shed 1 base and J shed 6 bases, with 15 bases lying between them. Germline V gene data show CDR1 as SGHTA and CDR2 as FQGNSA. The CDR3 DNA is TGTGCCAGCAGCTTAGATCTGGGGAGCGGGAATGGCTACACCTTC. Translated: CASSLDLGSGNGYTF.

The chain employs TRBV19 and TRBJ1-1; no firm D call. The CDR3 is 12 amino acids. V lost 4 bases and J lost 8, with 11 bases in between. The germline gives CDR1 LNHDA, CDR2 SQIVND (reference sequence). CDR3 coding DNA: TGTGCCAGTAGTAGTTCTGGCCGGGAAGCTTTCTTT. This codes for CASSSSGREAFF.

The V gene is TRBV6-5, the J gene TRBJ1-1, with D possibly TRBD1 on 5 matching bases. Germline V lookup: CDR1 MNHEY, CDR2 SVGAGI. V dropped 7 bases and J dropped 4 bases, with 13 bases sitting between them. This CDR3 is 13 amino acids long. CDR3 DNA sequence: TGTGCCAGCACCCGACGGGGCGGCACTGAAGCTTTCTTT. Amino acid sequence: CASTRRGGTEAFF.